The 31 T cell receptor beta chains presented below share a single source sample, sequenced in a study of blood T cell repertoires in COVID-19. Repertoires were generated with immunoSEQ multiplex PCR, while TCRdb's copy carries only in-frame clones and drops some. The sample carries hundreds of thousands of clones, 85% recorded once. The source material was PBMCs or T cells enriched from blood (not recorded which). Every receptor here comes from a woman aged 25 to 39 who had been exposed to COVID-19.

This rearrangement joins TRBV6-4 to TRBJ2-5; TRBD2 aligns across 15 bases. The germline V gene encodes CDR1 MRHNA and CDR2 SNTAGT. The CDR3 loop spans 16 amino acids. Germline trimming cut 4 bases from V and 5 bases from J; bases unmatched to any gene: 5. For the CDR3, the DNA is TGTGCCAGCAGTGCCACCGGGACTAGCGGGGGGGAGACCCAGTACTTC. Protein product: CASSATGTSGGETQYF.

V usage is TRBV27 and J usage is TRBJ1-2; 8 bases are shared with TRBD1. Trimming at V came to 4 bases and at J to 4 bases, leaving 5 bases not matched to a gene. This CDR3 contains 14 residues. Germline CDR1 is MNHEY and CDR2 is SMNVEV (reference sequence). The CDR3 protein is CASSYNRGSYGYTF. As DNA, the CDR3 is TGTGCCAGCAGTTATAACAGGGGGTCCTATGGCTACACCTTC.

The V gene is TRBV27, the J gene TRBJ1-1, with 10 bases fitting TRBD1. There are 16 residues in the CDR3. J lost 0 bases, V lost 5 bases, and 6 bases had no gene match. Germline V lookup: CDR1 MNHEY, CDR2 SMNVEV (reference sequence). In nucleotides, the CDR3 is TGTGCCAGCAGTGACAGGGGGCGCGGAGTGAACACTGAAGCTTTCTTT. Its translation is CASSDRGRGVNTEAFF.

The rearrangement links TRBV30 to TRBJ1-3; 7 bases are shared with TRBD1. The CDR3 sequence is 13 residues long. CDR1 is GTSNPN and CDR2 is SVGIG in the germline V gene (reference sequence). The V segment lost 4 bases and the J segment 7 bases; nucleotides outside the gene matches: 7. This CDR3 is CAWTGRGQNTIYF. In DNA form, the CDR3 reads TGTGCCTGGACGGGTAGGGGGCAGAACACCATATATTTT.

This clone came up once. This sequence joins TRBV28 and TRBJ1-2, with TRBD1 matching over 8 bases. After removal of 6 bases from V and 3 bases from J, the junction contained 9 bases not matched to a gene. The germline V gene has CDR1 MDHEN and CDR2 SYDVKM. The CDR3 has 15 residues. The DNA of the CDR3 is TGTGCCAGCAGCTACGACAGGGGTAGTTACTATGGCTACACCTTC. As protein: CASSYDRGSYYGYTF.

The chain links TRBV7-2 to TRBJ2-7, with TRBD1 matching over 7 bases. V trimming: 5 bases; J trimming: 6 bases; junction bases outside the gene matches: 10. The CDR3 totals 14 residues. The germline gives CDR1 SGHTA, CDR2 FQGNSA. The CDR3 region is CASSTQTGPVEQYF. In DNA, the CDR3 is TGTGCCAGCAGCACACAGACAGGGCCAGTCGAGCAGTACTTC. The whole variable domain, remainder taken from reference TRBV7-2 and TRBJ2-7, is GAGVSQSPSNKVTEKGKDVELRCDPISGHTALYWYRQSLGQGLEFLIYFQGNSAPDKSGLPSDRFSAERTGGSVSTLTIQRTQQEDSAVYLCASSTQTGPVEQYFGPGTRLTVT.

In DNA form, the CDR3 reads TGTGCCAGCAGTTTACCCATTCCGGGAGGTGTTCGGCAGTTCTTC. Translating it yields CASSLPIPGGVRQFF. The rearrangement joins TRBV28 to TRBJ2-1, with 7 bases that match TRBD2. Germline V gene lookup returns CDR1 MDHEN and CDR2 SYDVKM. V shed 2 bases, J shed 12 bases, and the junction held 13 bases outside the gene matches. The CDR3 runs 15 residues.

The rearrangement joins TRBV5-6 to TRBJ1-1; D is perhaps TRBD1 (5 bases). The germline gives CDR1 SGHDT, CDR2 YYEEEE. The CDR3 has 12 amino acids. V lost 4 bases and J lost 8, with 12 bases in between. CDR3: CASSLARTEAFF. The CDR3, as DNA: TGTGCCAGCAGCCTGGCTAGGACAGAAGCTTTCTTT.

The chain employs TRBV10-3 and TRBJ1-5, with a weak D call TRBD1 (5 bases). The CDR3 contains 15 residues. V shed 0 bases and J shed 6 bases, with 12 bases lying between them. CDR1 ENHRY and CDR2 SYGVKD come from the germline V gene. Here the CDR3 reads CAISESTGGAQPQHF. Written as DNA, the CDR3 is TGTGCCATCAGTGAGTCCACGGGGGGTGCTCAGCCCCAGCATTTT.

The chain joins TRBV19 to TRBJ2-2, with 12 nucleotides matching TRBD2. Germline V gives CDR1 LNHDA, CDR2 SQIVND (reference sequence). CDR3 size: 17 residues. Losses at the gene ends were 6 bases for V and 1 base for J; bases not matched to a gene: 6. CDR3 sequence: CASRNRLAGVNTGELFF. CDR3 DNA sequence: TGTGCCAGTAGGAACCGACTAGCGGGGGTGAACACCGGGGAGCTGTTTTTT.

This clone was counted only a few times. V is TRBV12-3 or TRBV12-4 and J is TRBJ2-2; D uncertain. The CDR3 length is 12 residues. The V end was cut by 3 bases, the J end by 6 bases, with 5 bases between. The CDR3 is CASSFTSGELFF. In nucleotides, the CDR3 is TGTGCCAGCAGTTTTACATCCGGGGAGCTGTTTTTT.

This chain joins TRBV12-5 and TRBJ1-2; tentatively, D is TRBD1 (6 bases). The CDR3 has 13 amino acids. V was pared by 4 bases and J by 8 bases, with 14 bases between. Germline assignment: CDR1 LGHNT and CDR2 FRNRAP. The CDR3 sequence: CASGSPGEMGYTF. For the CDR3, the DNA is TGTGCTAGTGGTTCTCCAGGGGAGATGGGCTACACCTTC. The full variable domain, its missing parts supplied by reference TRBV12-5 and TRBJ1-2, is DARVTQTPRHKVTEMGQEVTMRCQPILGHNTVFWYRQTMMQGLELLAYFRNRAPLDDSGMPKDRFSAEMPDATLATLKIQPSEPRDSAVYFCASGSPGEMGYTFGSGTRLTVV.

The V call is TRBV3-1 (or the pseudogene TRBV3-2), the J call TRBJ2-5, with 8 bases identical to TRBD2. The V segment lost 2 bases and the J segment 2 bases; nucleotides outside the gene matches: 1. This CDR3 has 14 residues. Germline CDR1 and CDR2: LGHDT and YNNKEL (reference sequence). Here the CDR3 reads CASSQRGGQETQYF. The CDR3 nucleotides are TGTGCCAGCAGCCAACGGGGGGGACAAGAGACCCAGTACTTC.

The J gene is TRBJ2-2, the V gene TRBV30, with 7 bases identical to TRBD2. CDR1 GTSNPN and CDR2 SVGIG come from the germline V gene (reference sequence). J was trimmed by 0 bases and V by 2 bases; bases with no gene match: 6. The CDR3 is 16 residues long. In DNA, the CDR3 is TGTGCCTGGAGTCGAGGGGCGGGGGCGAACACCGGGGAGCTGTTTTTT. This codes for CAWSRGAGANTGELFF.

The CDR3, as DNA: TGCGCCAGCAGCCAAGTTTCGTACTATGGCTACACCTTC. Translation gives CASSQVSYYGYTF. This rearrangement joins TRBV4-1 to TRBJ1-2; D uncertain. V lost 1 base, J lost 3 bases, and 6 bases lay in between. Per germline, CDR1 MGHRA and CDR2 YSYEKL. The CDR3 totals 13 residues.

This clone was seen a handful of times. The chain has TRBV24-1 and TRBJ1-6; D might be TRBD1 (5 bases). This CDR3 is 18 amino acids long. V lost 5 bases and J 7 bases, leaving 23 bases between the germline ends. Looked up from germline, CDR1 is KGHDR and CDR2 is SFDVKD. The DNA for the CDR3 is TGTGCCACCAGTGGGGGCCCGATCCTCCCCACAGTAAATTCACCCCTCCACTTT. Translating gives CATSGGPILPTVNSPLHF.

Here the CDR3 DNA reads TGTGCCAGCAGTGAATGGTACTTGGCGGGACCCTACGAGCAGTACTTC. Its protein product is CASSEWYLAGPYEQYF. This chain joins TRBV6-1 and TRBJ2-7; a weak D match, TRBD2 (6 bases). Trimming shortened V by 2 bases and J by 2 bases, and 16 bases separated the two germline ends. Looked up from germline, CDR1 is MNHNS and CDR2 is SASEGT. The CDR3 has 16 residues.

The V and J genes are TRBV5-4 and TRBJ2-7, with 12 bases aligning to TRBD1. The junction had 5 bases not matched to a gene; V was cut back by 0 bases and J by 4 bases. Per germline, CDR1 SGHNT and CDR2 YYREEE (reference sequence). CDR3 length equals 16 residues. CDR3 sequence (DNA): TGTGCCAGCAGCTTGGCTGGGACAGGGGGCGGGTACGAGCAGTACTTC. It yields the protein CASSLAGTGGGYEQYF.

The rearrangement links TRBV6-5 to TRBJ1-5; D might be TRBD1 (5 bases). CDR3 length: 13 residues. CDR1 and CDR2 from the germline V gene are MNHEY and SVGAGI. The V and J ends lost 6 bases and 7 bases respectively, with 13 bases between them. This CDR3 is CASSPRQNQPQHF. Here the CDR3 DNA reads TGTGCCAGCAGCCCCCGACAGAACCAGCCCCAGCATTTT.

This chain uses TRBV7-6 with TRBJ2-7; 8 bases are a match to TRBD1. The CDR3 is 14 amino acids. Per germline, CDR1 SGHVS and CDR2 FNYEAQ. Unmatched junction bases numbered 6, after V lost 3 bases and J lost 5 bases. CDR3 sequence reads: CASSLGQAFHEQYF. The CDR3 DNA follows: TGTGCCAGCAGCTTGGGACAGGCGTTCCACGAGCAGTACTTC.

The chain employs TRBV30 and TRBJ1-2; TRBD1 aligns across 8 bases. J was trimmed by 3 bases and V by 4 bases; bases with no gene match: 1. CDR3 size: 12 residues. Germline V gives CDR1 GTSNPN, CDR2 SVGIG (reference sequence). The CDR3 DNA reads TGTGCCTGGACAGGGGGCGACTATGGCTACACCTTC. Protein sequence: CAWTGGDYGYTF.

The chain is built from TRBV28 and TRBJ2-3; 7 bases map to TRBD2. The junction had 7 bases not matched to a gene; V was cut back by 8 bases and J by 2 bases. Germline CDR1 is MDHEN and CDR2 is SYDVKM. The CDR3 length is 14 residues. CDR3 in DNA: TGTGCCAGCTCCTCTAGCGGCCTCACAGATACGCAGTATTTT. The encoded protein is CASSSSGLTDTQYF.

The V and J genes are TRBV5-8 and TRBJ1-5; 8 bases fit TRBD1. The CDR3 length is 14 residues. The germline CDR1 and CDR2 sequences are SGHTS and YDEGEE. V lost 4 bases, J lost 6 bases, and 6 bases stayed unmatched. CDR3 sequence reads: CASSRDRNFQPQHF. DNA of the CDR3: TGTGCCAGCAGCAGGGACAGGAACTTTCAGCCCCAGCATTTT.

The chain joins TRBV6-5 to TRBJ1-4; no clear D. CDR3 length: 13 amino acids. Trimming left V 6 bases short and J 7 bases short, with 12 bases between. Germline CDR1 MNHEY, CDR2 SVGAGI. CDR3 sequence (DNA): TGTGCCAGCAGCCGCGTAAGTGGTGAAAAACTGTTTTTT. It specifies CASSRVSGEKLFF.

This clone has only a few counts. The chain is built from TRBV4-1 and TRBJ1-2; a possible D gene is TRBD1 (6 bases). Germline assignment: CDR1 MGHRA and CDR2 YSYEKL. The CDR3 totals 14 residues. V was clipped by 2 bases and J by 8 bases, with 15 bases between them. The CDR3 protein is CASSQRRGDRGYTF. The CDR3 DNA reads as TGCGCCAGCAGCCAACGCAGGGGAGATAGGGGCTACACCTTC.

This clone was counted a single time. The chain recombines TRBV28 with TRBJ1-5, with D perhaps TRBD1 (6 bases). The length of the CDR3 is 16 residues. The germline V gene has CDR1 MDHEN and CDR2 SYDVKM. Trimming left V 6 bases short and J 5 bases short, with 20 bases between. The CDR3 protein is CASSSTRTAKDQPQHF. CDR3 sequence (DNA): TGTGCCAGCAGCTCAACGCGGACAGCTAAGGATCAGCCCCAGCATTTT.

The J gene is TRBJ1-1, the V gene TRBV28, with 7 bases aligning to TRBD1. The trim removed 5 bases at V and 0 bases at J, leaving 9 bases unmatched. Germline CDR1 and CDR2: MDHEN and SYDVKM. CDR3 length: 16 amino acids. CDR3: CASSSSGQIMNTEAFF. CDR3 in DNA: TGTGCCAGCAGTAGTTCGGGACAGATCATGAACACTGAAGCTTTCTTT.

V is TRBV28 and J is TRBJ2-3; 7 bases match TRBD2. With V trimmed by 7 bases and J by 0 bases, 7 bases remained unmatched. From germline, CDR1 is MDHEN and CDR2 SYDVKM. The CDR3 totals 15 residues. CDR3: CASTPEGLSTDTQYF. CDR3 bases: TGTGCCAGCACCCCCGAGGGACTAAGCACAGATACGCAGTATTTT.

The chain couples TRBV12-3 or TRBV12-4 to TRBJ2-1, with a weak D call TRBD2 (5 bases). V shed 3 bases and J shed 8 bases, with 11 bases lying between them. The CDR3 has 13 amino acids. The CDR3 sequence: CASSFAGKDEQFF. Here the CDR3 DNA reads TGTGCCAGCAGTTTTGCCGGGAAAGATGAGCAGTTCTTC.

This chain uses TRBV4-3 with TRBJ2-3; D is perhaps TRBD2 (5 bases). CDR1 is LGHNA, CDR2 YSLEER, per germline. CDR3 length: 17 residues. The V and J ends lost 0 bases and 3 bases respectively, with 16 bases between them. CDR3: CASSQEKSWRGTDTQYF. In DNA, the CDR3 is TGCGCCAGCAGCCAAGAAAAGTCGTGGCGAGGGACAGATACGCAGTATTTT.

The chain uses TRBV28 and TRBJ1-4; TRBD1 matches 7 bases. Germline CDR1 and CDR2: MDHEN and SYDVKM. V was pared by 6 bases and J by 8 bases, with 9 bases of the junction left unmatched. This CDR3 contains 14 residues. In DNA, the CDR3 is TGTGCCAGCAGCTTAGACAGGGTTTGGGAAAAACTGTTTTTT. Protein sequence: CASSLDRVWEKLFF.